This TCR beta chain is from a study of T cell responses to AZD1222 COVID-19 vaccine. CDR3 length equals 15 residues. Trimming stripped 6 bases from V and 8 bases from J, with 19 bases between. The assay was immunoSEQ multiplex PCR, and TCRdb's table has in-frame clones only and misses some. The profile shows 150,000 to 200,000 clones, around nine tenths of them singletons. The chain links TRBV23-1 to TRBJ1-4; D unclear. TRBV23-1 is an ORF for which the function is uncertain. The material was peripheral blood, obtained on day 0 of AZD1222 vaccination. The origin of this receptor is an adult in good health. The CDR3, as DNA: TGCGCCAGCAGACCTAGACCGGGCCTTCAGGAAAAACTGTTTTTT. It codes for CASRPRPGLQEKLFF.